The rows below give T cell receptor beta chains drawn from one sample of a study of T-cell reconstitution after alpha-beta-depleted transplantation in children. Each CDR3 protein gets one entry after TCRdb re-called the PCR reads with MiXCR. In the table there are about 580,000 distinct CDR3 sequences, roughly 23% of which are singletons. Sequences were derived from PBMCs, mostly from graft donor cells, sampled 360 days after TCRalphabeta/CD19-depleted stem cell transplant. The origin of the receptors is a boy under two years old who had a stem cell transplant for acute myeloid leukemia, so the T cells may come from the graft donor. CDR3s include the opening cysteine and the closing phenylalanine or tryptophan. Each record gives: V gene, J gene, clone size, D gene, CDR3 protein. D genes are given only for firm matches. The size entry is marked missing in some rows and otherwise reads once, few, many or a size class.

TRBV2	TRBJ2-3	many	NA	CASSEGGAGTQYF
TRBV6-5	TRBJ2-2	few	TRBD2	CASSYRAGAGELFF
TRBV25-1	TRBJ1-1	many	TRBD1	CASSPGQYSAEAFF
TRBV12-3/TRBV12-4	TRBJ2-1	NA	NA	CASNQNHDNEQFF
TRBV29-1	TRBJ2-1	NA	NA	CSVEFEQFF
TRBV24-1	TRBJ2-7	few	TRBD1	CATSDPDRFTYEQYF
TRBV29-1	TRBJ2-2	many	NA	CSVEAGQGGNTGELFF
TRBV20-1	TRBJ1-4	few	TRBD1	CSAGTGSTEKLFF
TRBV12-3/TRBV12-4	TRBJ2-5	NA	NA	CASQLKETQYF
TRBV29-1	TRBJ1-1	NA	TRBD1	CSVTGGNTEAFF
TRBV13	TRBJ2-7	many	NA	CASSFGADYEQYF
TRBV28	TRBJ2-5	few	TRBD1	CASNLGQGKETQYF
TRBV20-1	TRBJ2-3	many	NA	CSARTGREDTQYF
TRBV12-3/TRBV12-4	TRBJ1-3	many	NA	CASSFAPRGLSGNTIYF
TRBV20-1	TRBJ2-1	NA	NA	CSVVTAYYNEQFF
TRBV7-9	TRBJ2-3	NA	NA	CASAPSSTDTQYF
TRBV28	TRBJ1-1	few	NA	CASSFSPNGGYTEAFF
TRBV20-1	TRBJ2-1	few	TRBD2	CSAFGSGGAAYEQFF
TRBV7-2	TRBJ1-6	NA	NA	CASSLPTGPGDSPLHF
TRBV15	TRBJ2-1	NA	NA	CATSRSNNEQFF
TRBV4-3	TRBJ2-2	NA	TRBD1	CARSQARGQGVRSGELFF
TRBV20-1	TRBJ2-1	NA	TRBD2	CSARKRLAGPNEQFF
TRBV12-3/TRBV12-4	TRBJ1-2	many	NA	CASSLSGGPSYGYTF
TRBV6-1	TRBJ2-2	NA	NA	CASRDIGGYTGELFF
TRBV4-3	TRBJ1-2	few	NA	CASTQTYGRENGYTF
TRBV12-3/TRBV12-4	TRBJ2-7	few	NA	CASSFGTYAYEQYF
TRBV7-2	TRBJ2-1	NA	NA	CASSLVGSQGNEQFF
TRBV20-1	TRBJ1-4	NA	TRBD1	CSASRTGLNEKLFF
TRBV5-1	TRBJ1-2	few	NA	CASSLDPGDQGIGYTF
TRBV4-3	TRBJ2-2	NA	NA	CASSQEGMNTGELFF
TRBV10-2	TRBJ1-1	NA	NA	CASSWEMRGTEAFF
TRBV28	TRBJ1-2	NA	TRBD1	CASNETGGAGGFDYGYTF
TRBV7-2	TRBJ1-1	NA	TRBD1	CASSWGQGNTEAFF
TRBV30	TRBJ1-2	few	NA	CAWTGSYYGYTF
TRBV29-1	TRBJ1-1	NA	NA	CSVEPRVHTEAFF
TRBV7-2	TRBJ2-3	many	NA	CASSLDRVVSDTQYF
TRBV29-1	TRBJ2-2	NA	NA	CSVGGQTTGELFF